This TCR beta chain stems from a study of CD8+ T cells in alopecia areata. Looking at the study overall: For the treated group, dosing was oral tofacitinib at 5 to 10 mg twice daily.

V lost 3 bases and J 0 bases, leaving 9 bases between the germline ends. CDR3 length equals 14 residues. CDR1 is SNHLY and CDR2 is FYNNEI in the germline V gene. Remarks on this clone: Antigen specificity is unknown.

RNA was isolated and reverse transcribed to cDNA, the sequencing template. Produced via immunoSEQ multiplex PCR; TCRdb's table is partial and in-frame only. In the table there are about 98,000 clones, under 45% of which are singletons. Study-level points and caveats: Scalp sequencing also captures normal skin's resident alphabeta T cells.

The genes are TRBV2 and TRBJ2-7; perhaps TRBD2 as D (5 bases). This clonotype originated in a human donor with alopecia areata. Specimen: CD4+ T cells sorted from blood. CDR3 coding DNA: TGTGCCAGCAGTGAGGGAGTTACCTCCTACGAGCAGTACTTC. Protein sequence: CASSEGVTSYEQYF. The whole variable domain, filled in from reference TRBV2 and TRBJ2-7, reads EPEVTQTPSHQVTQMGQEVILRCVPISNHLYFYWYRQILGQKVEFLVSFYNNEISEKSEIFDDQFSVERPDGSNFTLKIRSTKLEDSAMYFCASSEGVTSYEQYFGPGTRLTVT.